What follows are 10 T cell receptor beta chains derived from one specimen sequenced in a study of T cells in Graves' hyperthyroidism and ophthalmopathy. Amplification of TCR beta CDR3 regions used RNA as the template. The TCR CDR3 was amplified in a first-round RT-PCR using the HTBI primer set. TCRdb recomputed calls from the multiplex PCR reads with MiXCR, one row per CDR3 protein. This table holds approximately 370,000 distinct CDR3 sequences, approximately 18% found once. Sequencing input: blood. Receptors were obtained from a woman in her twenties or thirties with Graves' hyperthyroidism that later progressed to Graves' ophthalmopathy.

This clonotype was picked up many times. The chain recombines TRBV20-1 with TRBJ2-7; 11 bases agree with TRBD2. Germline V lookup: CDR1 DFQATT, CDR2 SNEGSKA (reference sequence). Unmatched junction bases numbered 11, after V lost 5 bases and J lost 2 bases. The CDR3 has 16 amino acids. In DNA, the CDR3 is TGCAGTGCTGGAACTAGCGGGAGAGGTCGGACCTACGAGCAGTACTTC. Protein sequence: CSAGTSGRGRTYEQYF.

This clonotype was observed at least ten times. V is TRBV12-3 or TRBV12-4 and J is TRBJ1-5, with D possibly matching TRBD1 (5 bases). The CDR3 extends over 15 amino acids. V lost 5 bases, J lost 4 bases, and 15 bases lay in between. DNA for the CDR3: TGTGCCAGCAGTATACTGGGCGGGACGAATCAGCCCCAGCATTTT. Residues: CASSILGGTNQPQHF.

This clonotype was counted at least ten times. The gene calls are TRBV6-2 or TRBV6-3 and TRBJ2-3, with D hard to call. CDR3 length: 17 amino acids. CDR1 and CDR2 (germline): MNHEY, SVGEGT. V was pared by 2 bases and J by 6 bases, with 21 bases between. The CDR3 DNA reads as TGTGCCAGCAGTTACCTCGGATCATCGAGGTCTTTGGATACGCAGTATTTT. It encodes CASSYLGSSRSLDTQYF.

This clonotype was recorded at least ten times. The chain couples TRBV11-1 to TRBJ2-1, with 13 bases that match TRBD2. CDR3 length: 14 residues. The germline gives CDR1 SGHAT, CDR2 FQDESV (reference sequence). V was clipped by 6 bases and J by 4 bases; unmatched bases: 0. In DNA, the CDR3 is TGTGCCAGCAGGACTAGCGGGAGGTACAATGAGCAGTTCTTC. Residues: CASRTSGRYNEQFF.

The rearrangement joins TRBV5-1 to TRBJ2-7, with 10 positions matching TRBD1. Germline values: CDR1 SGHRS, CDR2 YFSETQ. CDR3 length equals 17 residues. With 0 bases clipped from V and 6 bases from J, the junction kept 12 bases outside the gene matches. CDR3 sequence (DNA): TGCGCCAGCAGCTTGGGAAGTTATCGACAGGGGGCGGGCGAGCAGTACTTC. It codes for CASSLGSYRQGAGEQYF.

The V gene is TRBV30, the J gene TRBJ2-5; D possibly corresponds to TRBD1 (5 bases). The CDR3 runs 12 residues. In germline, CDR1 is GTSNPN, CDR2 SVGIG (reference sequence). Trimming took 1 base from V and 3 from J, leaving 6 bases between them. The CDR3 reads CAWSGQKETQYF. The CDR3 bases are TGTGCCTGGAGTGGACAGAAAGAGACCCAGTACTTC.

A remark on this clonotype: It may be a read error: a sequence one base away is much more abundant. The chain couples TRBV24-1 to TRBJ2-2, with D possibly called TRBD1 or TRBD2 (5 bases each). Germline CDR1 is KGHDR and CDR2 is SFDVKD. The CDR3 covers 16 residues. V lost 3 bases and J lost 4, with 14 bases in between. CDR3 bases: TGTGCCACCAGTGATCCCGGGACGGGGAGCACCGGGGAGCTGTTTTTT. Translated: CATSDPGTGSTGELFF.

The chain links TRBV19 to TRBJ2-1; a weak D match, TRBD2 (6 bases). V was cut by 5 bases and J by 0 bases, with 11 bases left in between. Germline CDR1 LNHDA, CDR2 SQIVND (reference sequence). This CDR3 contains 15 residues. Written as DNA, the CDR3 is TGTGCCAGTAGTCGGGGGACCCTCTCCTACAATGAGCAGTTCTTC. It encodes CASSRGTLSYNEQFF.

The genes are TRBV19 and TRBJ1-5, with D uncertain. The CDR3 is made up of 12 amino acids. Trimming pared 10 bases from V and 4 bases from J, leaving 11 bases between. CDR1 is LNHDA and CDR2 is SQIVND in the germline V gene (reference sequence). The DNA of the CDR3 is TGTGCCACCAATCGGCAGAATCAGCCCCAGCATTTT. Translation: CATNRQNQPQHF.

This clonotype was detected ten times or more. The chain joins TRBV28 to TRBJ2-6; D unclear. The CDR3 is 13 amino acids. Trimming took 9 bases from V and 4 from J, leaving 10 bases between them. The germline CDR1 and CDR2 sequences are MDHEN and SYDVKM. The CDR3 DNA sequence: TGTGCCAGTTGGACGGGCGGGGCCAACGTCCTGACTTTC. This sequence encodes CASWTGGANVLTF.